This T cell receptor beta chain was observed in a study of shared clonotypes between healthy human individuals. Generated by immunoSEQ multiplex PCR, the TCRdb table keeps only in-frame clones and is missing some. The table lists about half a million clones, around three quarters of them singletons, with about an eighth in the top ten. This clone occurred once. Looked up from germline, CDR1 is WSHSY and CDR2 is SAAADI. Trimming cost V 2 bases and J 2 bases, with 6 bases left between them. This CDR3 spans 14 amino acids. This chain uses TRBV10-2 with TRBJ2-2; D call uncertain. Sequencing used PBMCs. This TCR derives from a woman aged 40 to 50 in good health. Some clones in this sample may be carry-over from other donors' samples. The CDR3 nucleotides are TGCGCCAGCAGTGAGCGGAGAAACACCGGGGAGCTGTTTTTT. Translated, it gives CASSERRNTGELFF.